This T cell receptor (beta chain) was recorded in a study of graft-versus-host responses after intestinal transplantation. Study-level information: Recipients were given multivisceral, liver-intestinal, or isolated intestinal transplants. For approximately three years after anti-thymocyte globulin induction, all recipients took tacrolimus and steroids. Study observations and caveats: Graft-donor T cell macrochimerism in patients accompanied high graft-versus-host to host-versus-graft clonal ratios in allografts. The recipient marrow held GvH clones, and some of them showed up first in ileum or blood.

Assay: immunoSEQ multiplex PCR; the TCRdb copy retains only in-frame clones and omits some. The profile shows 70,000 to 95,000 clones, roughly 91% of them singletons. As concerns this clone: Its target is not known.

This CDR3 is built from 12 residues. Germline assignment: CDR1 MDHEN and CDR2 SYDVKM. The V gene is TRBV28, the J gene TRBJ2-5; D is uncertain. The DNA matches TRBJ2-7 better at its end, which makes the J call doubtful. The source of this sequence is a human donor who was the organ donor for an intestinal transplant. Sample: unstimulated CD8+ T cells sorted from spleen or lymph node cells, taken before transplant. The chain's CDR3 is CASSTQPYEQYF. In DNA form, the CDR3 reads TGTGCCAGCAGTACCCAACCCTACGAGCAGTACTTC.